This TCR beta chain was found in a study of cytomegalovirus exposure and HLA in healthy donors. Regarding the study as a whole: Other equally common chains were less clonally expanded than HLA-associated TCR beta chains, a later analysis showed. Most CMV-associated TCR beta chains appeared HLA-restricted in a later analysis. Beyond CMV serostatus, there was no information to go on about immune exposure. Fewer N-insertions (relative to the roughly 660-donor mean) were reportedly seen in an Asian-associated ancestry cluster in a later analysis.

The PCR was carried out with 60 Vbeta primers and 13 Jbeta primers. Assay: immunoSEQ multiplex PCR; the TCRdb copy retains only in-frame clones and omits some. The sample shows fewer than 100,000 clones, and roughly 3.8% sits with its ten largest clones. Note on this clone: As yet, its antigen is unknown.

Source material: PBMCs. The origin of this receptor is a man between 18 and 35 years old in good health and CMV-seropositive.

The CDR3 sequence: CASSFGVRDSGPESPETQYF. For the CDR3, the DNA is TGTGCCAGCAGCTTTGGAGTGAGGGACTCCGGACCCGAATCGCCAGAGACCCAGTACTTC. V is TRBV12-1 and J is TRBJ2-5; the table names TRBD2, a call not compared with the DNA. TRBV12-1 is a pseudogene. The CDR3 sequence is 20 residues long.